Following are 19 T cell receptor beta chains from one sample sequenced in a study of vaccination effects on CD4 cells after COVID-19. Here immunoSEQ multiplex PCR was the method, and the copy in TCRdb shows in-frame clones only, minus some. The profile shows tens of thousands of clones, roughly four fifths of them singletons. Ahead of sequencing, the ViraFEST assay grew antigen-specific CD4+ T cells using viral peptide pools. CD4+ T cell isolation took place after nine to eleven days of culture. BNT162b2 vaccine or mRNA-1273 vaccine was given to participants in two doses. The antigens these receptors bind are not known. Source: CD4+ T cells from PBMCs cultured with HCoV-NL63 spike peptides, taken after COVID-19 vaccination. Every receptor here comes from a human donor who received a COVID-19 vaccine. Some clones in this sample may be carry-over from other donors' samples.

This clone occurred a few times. CDR3 sequence: CASSSDPFGNQPQHF. CDR3 bases: TGTGCCAGCAGCTCAGATCCTTTCGGCAATCAGCCCCAGCATTTT. The rearrangement links TRBV7-2 to TRBJ1-5; the D is unclear. CDR1 is SGHTA and CDR2 is FQGNSA in the germline V gene. The CDR3 length is 15 residues. V lost 4 bases and J 2 bases, leaving 12 bases between the germline ends.

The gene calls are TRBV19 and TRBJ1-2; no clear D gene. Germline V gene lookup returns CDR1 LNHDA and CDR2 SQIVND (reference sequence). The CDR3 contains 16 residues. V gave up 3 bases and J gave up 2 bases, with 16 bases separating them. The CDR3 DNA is TGTGCCAGTAGTATGAGCCCCCAAGACGGAAACTATGGCTACACCTTC. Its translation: CASSMSPQDGNYGYTF.

In DNA form, the CDR3 reads TGTGCCAGCAGCGTTTCTGGGACAGGGGTATACAATGAGCAGTTCTTC. Translation gives CASSVSGTGVYNEQFF. V is TRBV9 and J is TRBJ2-1; 10 nucleotides agree with TRBD1. Germline CDR1 and CDR2: SGDLS and YYNGEE. The ends lost 2 bases at V and 4 bases at J; junction bases unmatched: 6. This CDR3 has 16 residues.

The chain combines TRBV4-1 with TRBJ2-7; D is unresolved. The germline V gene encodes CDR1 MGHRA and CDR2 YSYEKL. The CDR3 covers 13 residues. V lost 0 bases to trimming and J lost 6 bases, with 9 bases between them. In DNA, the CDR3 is TGCGCCAGCAGCCAAGATCGCCTGACCGAGCAGTACGTC. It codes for CASSQDRLTEQYV.

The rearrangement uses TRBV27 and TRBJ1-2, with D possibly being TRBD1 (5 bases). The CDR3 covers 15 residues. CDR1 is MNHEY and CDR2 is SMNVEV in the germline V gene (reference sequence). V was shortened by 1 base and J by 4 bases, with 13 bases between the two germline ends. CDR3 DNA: TGTGCCAGCAGTTTATTTGGTCCTGACAGCTATGGCTACACCTTC. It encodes CASSLFGPDSYGYTF.

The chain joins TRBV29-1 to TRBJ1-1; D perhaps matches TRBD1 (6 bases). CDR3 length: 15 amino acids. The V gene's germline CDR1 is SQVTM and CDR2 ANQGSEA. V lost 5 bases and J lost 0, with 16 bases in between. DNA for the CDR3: TGCAGCGTTCTTGGCAGGGGAGATATGAACACTGAAGCTTTCTTT. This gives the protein CSVLGRGDMNTEAFF.

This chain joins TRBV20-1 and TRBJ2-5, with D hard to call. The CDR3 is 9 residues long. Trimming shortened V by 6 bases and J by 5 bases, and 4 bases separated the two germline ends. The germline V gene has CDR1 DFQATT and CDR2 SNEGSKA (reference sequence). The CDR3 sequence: CSAPETQYF. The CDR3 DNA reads TGCAGTGCGCCGGAGACCCAGTACTTC.

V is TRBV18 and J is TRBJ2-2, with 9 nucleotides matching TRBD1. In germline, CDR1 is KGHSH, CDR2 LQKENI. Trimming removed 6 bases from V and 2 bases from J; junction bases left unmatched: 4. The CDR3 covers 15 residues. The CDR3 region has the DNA TGTGCCAGCTCTTCGGGACAGGGAAACACCGGGGAGCTGTTTTTT. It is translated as CASSSGQGNTGELFF.

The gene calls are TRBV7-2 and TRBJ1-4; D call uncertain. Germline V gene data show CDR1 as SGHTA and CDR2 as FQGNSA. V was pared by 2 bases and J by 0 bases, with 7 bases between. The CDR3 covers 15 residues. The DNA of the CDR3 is TGTGCCAGCAGCTTATACCGTGCAACTAATGAAAAACTGTTTTTT. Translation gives CASSLYRATNEKLFF.

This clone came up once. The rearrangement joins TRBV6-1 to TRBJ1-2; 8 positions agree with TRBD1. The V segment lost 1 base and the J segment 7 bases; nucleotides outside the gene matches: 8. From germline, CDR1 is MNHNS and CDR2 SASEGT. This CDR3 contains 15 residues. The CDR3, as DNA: TGTGCCAGCAGTGAAGGAAGGACAGGGAACGCTGGCTACACCTTC. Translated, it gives CASSEGRTGNAGYTF.

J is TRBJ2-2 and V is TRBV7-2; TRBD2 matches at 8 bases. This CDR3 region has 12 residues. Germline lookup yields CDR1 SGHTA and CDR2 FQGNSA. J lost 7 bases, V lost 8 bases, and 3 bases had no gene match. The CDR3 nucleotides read TGTGCCAGCGGGACTAGTGTCGGGGAGCTGTTTTTT. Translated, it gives CASGTSVGELFF. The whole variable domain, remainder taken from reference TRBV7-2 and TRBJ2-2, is GAGVSQSPSNKVTEKGKDVELRCDPISGHTALYWYRQSLGQGLEFLIYFQGNSAPDKSGLPSDRFSAERTGGSVSTLTIQRTQQEDSAVYLCASGTSVGELFFGEGSRLTVL.

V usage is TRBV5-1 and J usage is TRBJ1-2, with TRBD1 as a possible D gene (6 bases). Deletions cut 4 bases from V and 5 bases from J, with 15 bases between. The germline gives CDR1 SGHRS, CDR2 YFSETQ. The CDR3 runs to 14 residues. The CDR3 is CASSPGQIQYGYTF. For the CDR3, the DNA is TGCGCCAGCAGCCCTGGACAGATACAATATGGCTACACCTTC.

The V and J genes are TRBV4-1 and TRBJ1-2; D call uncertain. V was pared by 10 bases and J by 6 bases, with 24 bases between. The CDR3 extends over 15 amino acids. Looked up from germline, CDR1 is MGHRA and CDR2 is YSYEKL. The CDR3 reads CATNNPPQNPHGYTF. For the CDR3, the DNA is TGCGCCACCAATAACCCCCCCCAGAACCCCCATGGCTACACCTTC.

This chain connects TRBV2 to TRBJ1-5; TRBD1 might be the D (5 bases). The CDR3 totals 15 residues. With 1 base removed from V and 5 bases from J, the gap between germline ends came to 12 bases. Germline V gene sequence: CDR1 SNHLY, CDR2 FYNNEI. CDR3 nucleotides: TGTGCCAGCAGTGAAGTGACCGGAGGGGATCAGCCCCAGCATTTT. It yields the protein CASSEVTGGDQPQHF. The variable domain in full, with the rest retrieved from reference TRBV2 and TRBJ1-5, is EPEVTQTPSHQVTQMGQEVILRCVPISNHLYFYWYRQILGQKVEFLVSFYNNEISEKSEIFDDQFSVERPDGSNFTLKIRSTKLEDSAMYFCASSEVTGGDQPQHFGDGTRLSIL.

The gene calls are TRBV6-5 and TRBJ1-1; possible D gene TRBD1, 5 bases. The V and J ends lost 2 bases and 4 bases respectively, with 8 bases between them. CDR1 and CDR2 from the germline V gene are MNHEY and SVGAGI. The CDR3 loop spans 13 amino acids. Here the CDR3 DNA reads TGTGCCAGCAGTTACGGGGGTCGCACTGAAGCTTTCTTT. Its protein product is CASSYGGRTEAFF.

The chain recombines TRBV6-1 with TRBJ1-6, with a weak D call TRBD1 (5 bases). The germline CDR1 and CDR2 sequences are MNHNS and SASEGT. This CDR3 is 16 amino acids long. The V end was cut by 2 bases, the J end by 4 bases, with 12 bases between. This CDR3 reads CASSEWWGRYNSPLHF. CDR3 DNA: TGTGCCAGCAGTGAATGGTGGGGGAGGTATAATTCACCCCTCCACTTT.

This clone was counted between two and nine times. Here the CDR3 DNA reads TGTGCCAGCAGTTACTACGGACAGGGCGCCTACGAGCAGTACGTC. Translation: CASSYYGQGAYEQYV. The V gene is TRBV6-6, the J gene TRBJ2-7; 8 positions agree with TRBD1. V lost 1 base and J lost 2; bases outside the gene matches: 4. The CDR3 has 15 amino acids. Germline V gene sequence: CDR1 MNHNY, CDR2 SVGAGI (reference sequence).

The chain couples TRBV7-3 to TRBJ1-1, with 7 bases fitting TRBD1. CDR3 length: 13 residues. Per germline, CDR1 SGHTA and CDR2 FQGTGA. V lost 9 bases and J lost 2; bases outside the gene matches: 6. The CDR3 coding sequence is TGTGCCAGTAGCAGGGGGGCTAACACTGAAGCTTTCTTT. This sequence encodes CASSRGANTEAFF.

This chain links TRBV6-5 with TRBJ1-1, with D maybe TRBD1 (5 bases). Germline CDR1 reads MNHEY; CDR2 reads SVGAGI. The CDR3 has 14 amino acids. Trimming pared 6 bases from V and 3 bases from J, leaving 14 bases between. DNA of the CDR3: TGTGCCAGCAGACATGACAAAGGGGACACTGAAGCTTTCTTT. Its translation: CASRHDKGDTEAFF.